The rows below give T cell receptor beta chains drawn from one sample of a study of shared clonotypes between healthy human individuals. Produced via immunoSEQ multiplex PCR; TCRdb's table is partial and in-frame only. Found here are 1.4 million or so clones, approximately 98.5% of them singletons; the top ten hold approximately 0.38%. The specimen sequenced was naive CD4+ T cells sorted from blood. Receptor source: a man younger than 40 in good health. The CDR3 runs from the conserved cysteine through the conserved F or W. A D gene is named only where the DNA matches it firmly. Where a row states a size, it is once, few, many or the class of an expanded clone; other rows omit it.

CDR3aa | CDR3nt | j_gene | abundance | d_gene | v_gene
CASSLLTGGILVDEQFF | TGTGCCAGCAGCTTGCTGACAGGGGGCATCCTGGTGGATGAGCAGTTCTTC | TRBJ2-1 | NA | TRBD1 | TRBV5-8
CAWSVLVGYEQYF | TGTGCCTGGAGTGTATTGGTTGGCTACGAGCAGTACTTC | TRBJ2-7 | NA | NA | TRBV30
CASSLSPTETKNTGELFF | TGTGCCAGCAGCTTATCCCCGACAGAGACGAAGAACACCGGGGAGCTGTTTTTT | TRBJ2-2 | NA | NA | TRBV11-3
CASTRAGGRSDTQYF | TGTGCCAGCACCCGAGCGGGAGGTCGCTCAGATACGCAGTATTTT | TRBJ2-3 | NA | TRBD2 | TRBV27
CASSQDRGRHEQYF | TGTGCCAGCAGCCAGGACAGGGGGAGGCACGAGCAGTACTTC | TRBJ2-7 | once | TRBD1 | TRBV7-2
CASSPGLAGQGINTGELFF | TGCGCCAGCAGTCCTGGGTTAGCGGGACAGGGAATCAACACCGGGGAGCTGTTTTTT | TRBJ2-2 | NA | NA | TRBV5-1
CASRRQSSYEQYF | TGTGCCAGCAGGCGACAGTCGAGTTACGAGCAGTACTTC | TRBJ2-7 | NA | NA | TRBV6-5
CASSQSNYGYTF | TGTGCCAGCAGCCAGAGTAACTATGGCTACACCTTC | TRBJ1-2 | once | NA | TRBV5-6
CASSTDRVGQPQHF | TGTGCCAGTAGTACTGACAGGGTCGGCCAGCCCCAGCATTTT | TRBJ1-5 | NA | TRBD1 | TRBV19
CASSLEMTVSF | TGCGCCAGCAGCTTGGAAATGACAGTTAGCTTT | TRBJ1-1 | NA | NA | TRBV5-1
CATRLKRALCTF | TGTGCCACCCGCTTGAAGAGGGCCCTTTGCACCTTC | TRBJ1-2 | NA | NA | TRBV2
CASSQTGTGYGYTF | TGTGCCAGCAGCCAGACCGGGACTGGGTATGGCTACACCTTC | TRBJ1-2 | once | NA | TRBV7-9
CASSTGLAGGPKTQYF | TGTGCCAGCAGCACCGGACTAGCGGGAGGGCCGAAAACGCAGTATTTT | TRBJ2-3 | NA | TRBD2 | TRBV5-4
CASSSEGVYGYTF | TGTGCCAGCAGCTCGGAAGGTGTCTATGGCTACACCTTC | TRBJ1-2 | NA | NA | TRBV5-4
CASSLRTSGRGELFF | TGTGCCAGCAGTTTAAGAACTAGCGGGAGGGGGGAGCTGTTTTTT | TRBJ2-2 | NA | TRBD2 | TRBV28
CASSSDGRAVGELFF | TGTGCCAGCAGCTCTGACGGGAGGGCCGTCGGGGAGCTGTTTTTT | TRBJ2-2 | NA | TRBD2 | TRBV5-6
CASSLGQGVLYEQYF | TGCGCCAGCAGCTTGGGACAGGGGGTTCTCTACGAGCAGTACTTC | TRBJ2-7 | once | TRBD1 | TRBV5-1
CAWRRTPHGTDTQYF | TGTGCCTGGAGACGGACCCCCCATGGCACAGATACGCAGTATTTT | TRBJ2-3 | NA | NA | TRBV30
CASSLKVGVSGSGNNEQFF | TGTGCCAGCAGCTTAAAGGTAGGGGTTAGCGGGAGCGGGAACAATGAGCAGTTCTTC | TRBJ2-1 | NA | TRBD2 | TRBV7-9
CASSPVLAGGPYANEQFF | TGTGCCAGCTCACCAGTCCTAGCGGGAGGGCCTTATGCCAATGAGCAGTTCTTC | TRBJ2-1 | once | TRBD2 | TRBV18
CASSLVGPSVKYF | TGTGCCAGCAGCTTAGTGGGACCTAGCGTGAAGTACTTC | TRBJ2-7 | NA | NA | TRBV7-9
CAISESGVWTEAFF | TGTGCCATCAGTGAGTCTGGGGTGTGGACTGAAGCTTTCTTT | TRBJ1-1 | NA | NA | TRBV10-3
CASTLQGDTGELFF | TGTGCCAGCACCCTCCAGGGGGACACCGGGGAGCTGTTTTTT | TRBJ2-2 | NA | TRBD1 | TRBV28
CATSARTSGEQYF | TGTGCCACCAGCGCCCGGACTAGCGGGGAGCAGTACTTC | TRBJ2-7 | NA | TRBD2 | TRBV15
CAISDAGSRRSEQFF | TGTGCCATCAGTGACGCGGGGTCCCGGAGGAGTGAGCAGTTCTTC | TRBJ2-1 | NA | NA | TRBV10-3
CASSREEGFDTEAFF | TGCGCCAGCAGCCGAGAGGAGGGATTCGACACTGAAGCTTTCTTT | TRBJ1-1 | NA | NA | TRBV4-3
CSVQRQNYGYTF | TGCAGCGTTCAGCGGCAGAACTATGGCTACACCTTC | TRBJ1-2 | NA | NA | TRBV29-1
CAWASVGGASGANVLTF | TGTGCCTGGGCTAGTGTAGGGGGGGCCTCTGGGGCCAACGTCCTGACTTTC | TRBJ2-6 | once | NA | TRBV30
CASSLAGDQVYNEQFF | TGCGCCAGCAGCTTGGCGGGGGATCAGGTTTACAATGAGCAGTTCTTC | TRBJ2-1 | NA | NA | TRBV5-1
CASSVQGGYGYTF | TGTGCCAGCAGCGTACAGGGGGGGTATGGCTACACCTTC | TRBJ1-2 | NA | TRBD1 | TRBV7-2
CAISETVNYGYTF | TGTGCCATCAGTGAGACAGTAAACTATGGCTACACCTTC | TRBJ1-2 | NA | NA | TRBV10-3
CASSLLAGGPGGNEQFF | TGTGCCAGCAGCTTACTAGCGGGAGGGCCTGGTGGGAATGAGCAGTTCTTC | TRBJ2-1 | NA | TRBD2 | TRBV5-6
CASSYSGPAGWGYTF | TGTGCCAGCAGTTACTCTGGGCCGGCGGGATGGGGCTACACCTTC | TRBJ1-2 | NA | NA | TRBV6-5
CASSLYTSGRITSTDTQYF | TGTGCCAGTAGCCTATACACTAGCGGGAGGATAACTAGCACAGATACGCAGTATTTT | TRBJ2-3 | NA | TRBD2 | TRBV19
CASSLELAEETQYF | TGTGCCAGCAGCTTAGAGCTAGCGGAAGAGACCCAGTACTTC | TRBJ2-5 | NA | TRBD2 | TRBV7-7
CASSHFRGPLAKNIQYF | TGTGCCAGCAGTCACTTCAGGGGGCCGCTAGCCAAAAACATTCAGTACTTC | TRBJ2-4 | NA | TRBD1 | TRBV11-2
CASSLAGMTGELFF | TGCGCCAGCAGCTTGGCGGGGATGACCGGGGAGCTGTTTTTT | TRBJ2-2 | NA | NA | TRBV5-1
CASSLEQGFSYNEQFF | TGTGCCAGCAGCTTGGAACAGGGCTTTTCCTACAATGAGCAGTTCTTC | TRBJ2-1 | NA | NA | TRBV5-6
CAGTSAFYEQYF | TGTGCCGGGACTAGCGCGTTCTACGAGCAGTACTTC | TRBJ2-7 | NA | TRBD2 | TRBV30
CASSFQGATGYEQYF | TGTGCCAGCAGCTTCCAGGGGGCGACGGGCTACGAGCAGTACTTC | TRBJ2-7 | NA | TRBD1 | TRBV5-4
CASSLHPGGDEKLFF | TGTGCCAGCAGCTTACATCCAGGGGGCGATGAAAAACTGTTTTTT | TRBJ1-4 | NA | TRBD1 | TRBV7-9
CASSSTGPRGGANVLTF | TGTGCCAGCAGCTCTACGGGGCCTAGGGGAGGGGCCAACGTCCTGACTTTC | TRBJ2-6 | NA | NA | TRBV11-2
CASSEIAGHHSGANVLTF | TGCGCCAGCAGCGAGATCGCGGGCCACCACTCTGGGGCCAACGTCCTGACTTTC | TRBJ2-6 | NA | NA | TRBV10-2
CASSLIHQGWELFF | TGTGCCAGCAGCTTGATTCACCAAGGATGGGAGCTGTTTTTT | TRBJ2-2 | NA | NA | TRBV5-6
CASSPKPRGRVDTGELFF | TGTGCCAGCTCACCAAAGCCTCGGGGACGGGTAGACACCGGGGAGCTGTTTTTT | TRBJ2-2 | NA | NA | TRBV18
CASALTGRQNQPQHF | TGTGCCAGTGCCTTGACAGGAAGACAGAATCAGCCCCAGCATTTT | TRBJ1-5 | NA | NA | TRBV19
CASSLSGSQTDTQYF | TGTGCCAGCAGTCTTAGCGGGAGCCAGACAGATACGCAGTATTTT | TRBJ2-3 | NA | TRBD2 | TRBV5-4
CASSPDTEAFF | TGTGCCAGCAGCCCCGACACTGAAGCTTTCTTT | TRBJ1-1 | NA | NA | TRBV28